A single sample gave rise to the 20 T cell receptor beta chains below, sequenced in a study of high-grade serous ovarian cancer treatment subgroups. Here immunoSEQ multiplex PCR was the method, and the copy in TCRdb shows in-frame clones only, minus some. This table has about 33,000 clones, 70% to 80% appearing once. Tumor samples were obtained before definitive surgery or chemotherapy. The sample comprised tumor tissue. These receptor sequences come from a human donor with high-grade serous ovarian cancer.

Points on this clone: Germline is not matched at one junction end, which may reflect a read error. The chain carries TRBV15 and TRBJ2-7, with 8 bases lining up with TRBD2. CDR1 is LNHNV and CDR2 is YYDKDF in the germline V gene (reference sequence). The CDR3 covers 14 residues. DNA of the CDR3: TGTGCCACCAGCCCAATCGGGGGGGAGGAGGGACTTCTTTTC. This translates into CATSPIGGEEGLLF.

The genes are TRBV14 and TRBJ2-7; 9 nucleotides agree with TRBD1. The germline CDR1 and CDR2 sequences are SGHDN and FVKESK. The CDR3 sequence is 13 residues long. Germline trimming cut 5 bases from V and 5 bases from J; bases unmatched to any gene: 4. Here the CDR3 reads CASSAGTGHEQYF. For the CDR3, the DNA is TGTGCCAGCAGCGCCGGGACAGGGCACGAGCAGTACTTC.

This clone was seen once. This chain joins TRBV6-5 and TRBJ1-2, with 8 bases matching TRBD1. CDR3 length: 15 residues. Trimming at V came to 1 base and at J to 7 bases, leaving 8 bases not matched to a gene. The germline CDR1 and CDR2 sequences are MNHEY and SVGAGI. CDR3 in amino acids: CASSYFPDREGGYTF. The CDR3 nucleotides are TGTGCCAGCAGTTACTTCCCGGACAGGGAAGGTGGCTACACCTTC.

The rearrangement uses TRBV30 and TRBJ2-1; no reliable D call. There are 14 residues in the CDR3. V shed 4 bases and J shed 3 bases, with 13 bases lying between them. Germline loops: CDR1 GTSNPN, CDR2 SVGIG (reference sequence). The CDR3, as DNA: TGTGCCTGGACTCCCGACCTCTTCTACAATGAGCAGTTCTTC. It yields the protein CAWTPDLFYNEQFF.

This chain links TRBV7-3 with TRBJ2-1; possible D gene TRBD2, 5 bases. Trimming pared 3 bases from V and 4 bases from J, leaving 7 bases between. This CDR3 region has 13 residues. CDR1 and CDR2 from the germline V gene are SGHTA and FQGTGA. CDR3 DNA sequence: TGTGCCAGCAGCTTGGGAGCGTACAATGAGCAGTTCTTC. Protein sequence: CASSLGAYNEQFF. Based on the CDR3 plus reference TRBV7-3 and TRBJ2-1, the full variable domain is GAGVSQTPSNKVTEKGKYVELRCDPISGHTALYWYRQSLGQGPEFLIYFQGTGAADDSGLPNDRFFAVRPEGSVSTLKIQRTERGDSAVYLCASSLGAYNEQFFGPGTRLTVL.

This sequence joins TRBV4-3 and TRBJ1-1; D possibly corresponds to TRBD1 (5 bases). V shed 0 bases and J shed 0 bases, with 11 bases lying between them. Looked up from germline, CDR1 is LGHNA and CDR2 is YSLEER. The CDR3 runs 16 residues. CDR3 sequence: CASSQDVGGLNTEAFF. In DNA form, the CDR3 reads TGCGCCAGCAGCCAAGATGTCGGGGGTCTGAACACTGAAGCTTTCTTT.

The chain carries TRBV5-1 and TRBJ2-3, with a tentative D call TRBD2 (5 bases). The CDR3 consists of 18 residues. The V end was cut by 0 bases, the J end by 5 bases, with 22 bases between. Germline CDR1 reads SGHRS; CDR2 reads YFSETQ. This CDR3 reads CASSLEGFVGEYLDTQYF. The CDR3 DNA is TGCGCCAGCAGCTTGGAAGGTTTTGTCGGGGAGTACCTAGATACGCAGTATTTT.

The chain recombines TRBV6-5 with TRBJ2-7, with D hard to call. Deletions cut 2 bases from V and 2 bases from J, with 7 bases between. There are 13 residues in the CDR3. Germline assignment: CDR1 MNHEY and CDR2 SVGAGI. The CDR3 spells CASSYGKTYEQYF. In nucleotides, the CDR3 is TGTGCCAGCAGTTACGGGAAGACCTACGAGCAGTACTTC.

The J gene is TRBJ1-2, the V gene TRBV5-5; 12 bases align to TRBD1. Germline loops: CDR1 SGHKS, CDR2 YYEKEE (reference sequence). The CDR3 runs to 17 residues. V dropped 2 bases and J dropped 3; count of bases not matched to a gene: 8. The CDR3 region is CASSLGTGGALDYGYTF. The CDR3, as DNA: TGTGCCAGCAGCTTAGGGACAGGGGGCGCCTTAGACTATGGCTACACCTTC.

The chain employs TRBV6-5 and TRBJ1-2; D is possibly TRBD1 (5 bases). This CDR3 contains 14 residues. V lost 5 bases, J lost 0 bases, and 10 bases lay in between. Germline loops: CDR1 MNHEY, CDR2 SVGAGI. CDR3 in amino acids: CASSLRETNYGYTF. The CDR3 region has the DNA TGTGCCAGCAGTCTCAGGGAGACTAACTATGGCTACACCTTC.

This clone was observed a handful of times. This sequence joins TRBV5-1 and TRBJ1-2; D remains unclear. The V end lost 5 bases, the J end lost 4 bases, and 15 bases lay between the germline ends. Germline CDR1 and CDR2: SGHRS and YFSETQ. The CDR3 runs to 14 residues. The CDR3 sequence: CASRENGNSYGYTF. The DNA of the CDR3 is TGCGCCAGCAGGGAAAACGGAAACAGCTATGGCTACACCTTC.

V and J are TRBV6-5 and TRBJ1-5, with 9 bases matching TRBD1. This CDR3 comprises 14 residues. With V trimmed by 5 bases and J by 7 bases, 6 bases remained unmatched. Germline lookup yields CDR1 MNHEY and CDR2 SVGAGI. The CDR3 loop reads CASSPGTGKQPQHF. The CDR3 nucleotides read TGTGCCAGCAGTCCCGGGACAGGGAAACAGCCCCAGCATTTT.

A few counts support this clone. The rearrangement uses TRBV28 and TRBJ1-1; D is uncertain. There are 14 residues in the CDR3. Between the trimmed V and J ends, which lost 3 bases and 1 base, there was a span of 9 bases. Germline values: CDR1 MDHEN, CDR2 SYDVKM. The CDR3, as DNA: TGTGCCAGCAGTTTCCCGACGGAGAACACTGAAGCTTTCTTT. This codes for CASSFPTENTEAFF.

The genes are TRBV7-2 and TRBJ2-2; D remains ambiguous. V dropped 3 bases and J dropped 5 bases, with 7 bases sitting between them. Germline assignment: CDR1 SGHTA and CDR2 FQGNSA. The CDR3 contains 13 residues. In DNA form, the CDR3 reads TGTGCCAGCAGCTTCCTTGTTACCGGGGAGCTGTTTTTT. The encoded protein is CASSFLVTGELFF.

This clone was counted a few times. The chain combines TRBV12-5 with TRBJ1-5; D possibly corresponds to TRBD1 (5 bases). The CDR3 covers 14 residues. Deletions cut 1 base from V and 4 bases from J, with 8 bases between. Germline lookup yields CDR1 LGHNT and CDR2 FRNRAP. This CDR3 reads CASGLAGGNQPQHF. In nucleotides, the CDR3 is TGTGCTAGTGGTTTGGCCGGGGGGAATCAGCCCCAGCATTTT.

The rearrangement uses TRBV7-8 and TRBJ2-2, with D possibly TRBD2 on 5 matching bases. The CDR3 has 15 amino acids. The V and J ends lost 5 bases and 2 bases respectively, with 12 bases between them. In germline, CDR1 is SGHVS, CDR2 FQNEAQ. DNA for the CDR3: TGTGCCAGCAGCCGAAGCGGATATAACACCGGGGAGCTGTTTTTT. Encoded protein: CASSRSGYNTGELFF. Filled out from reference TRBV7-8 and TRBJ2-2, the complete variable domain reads GAGVSQSPRYKVAKRGQDVALRCDPISGHVSLFWYQQALGQGPEFLTYFQNEAQLDKSGLPSDRFFAERPEGSVSTLKIQRTQQEDSAVYLCASSRSGYNTGELFFGEGSRLTVL.

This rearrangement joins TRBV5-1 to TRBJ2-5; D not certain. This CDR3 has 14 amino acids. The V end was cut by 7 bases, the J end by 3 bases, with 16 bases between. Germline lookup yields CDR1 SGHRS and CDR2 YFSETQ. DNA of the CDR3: TGCGCCAGCGCCGTCAGGCCCCTTAAAGAGACCCAGTACTTC. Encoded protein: CASAVRPLKETQYF.

The CDR3 loop reads CASSTYNTDTQYF. The DNA for the CDR3 is TGTGCCAGCAGTACCTACAACACAGATACGCAGTATTTT. The chain employs TRBV27 and TRBJ2-3; D unresolved. V lost 5 bases and J 2 bases, leaving 8 bases between the germline ends. CDR3 length equals 13 residues. Germline V CDR1 and CDR2: MNHEY, SMNVEV (reference sequence).

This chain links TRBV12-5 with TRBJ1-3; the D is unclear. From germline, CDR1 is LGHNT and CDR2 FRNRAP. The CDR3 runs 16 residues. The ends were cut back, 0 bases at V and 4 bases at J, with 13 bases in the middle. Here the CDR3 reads CASGLVVSAGGNTIYF. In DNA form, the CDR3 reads TGTGCTAGTGGTTTGGTCGTCAGCGCGGGGGGAAACACCATATATTTT.

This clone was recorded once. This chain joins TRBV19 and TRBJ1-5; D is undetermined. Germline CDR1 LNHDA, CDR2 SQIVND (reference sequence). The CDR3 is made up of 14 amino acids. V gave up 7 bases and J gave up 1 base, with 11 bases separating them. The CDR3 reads CASTSGSSNQPQHF. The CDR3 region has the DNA TGTGCCAGTACCTCGGGGTCGAGCAATCAGCCCCAGCATTTT.